Below, 10 T cell receptor beta chains from the same sample are listed, as sequenced in a study of blood T cell repertoires in COVID-19. Clones were sequenced by immunoSEQ multiplex PCR, and TCRdb holds only the in-frame ones, with some missing. The sample records 84,000 or so clones, approximately 83% being singletons. Sequenced input: peripheral blood. These receptors all stem from an elderly woman with acute or convalescent COVID-19.

The chain is built from TRBV5-1 and TRBJ2-7, with D maybe TRBD2 (6 bases). There are 14 residues in the CDR3. Trimming took 0 bases from V and 2 from J, leaving 9 bases between them. The V gene's germline CDR1 is SGHRS and CDR2 YFSETQ. The CDR3 protein is CASSLAEGPYEQYF. DNA of the CDR3: TGCGCCAGCAGCTTGGCGGAGGGGCCCTACGAGCAGTACTTC.

The V gene is TRBV20-1, the J gene TRBJ1-5, with 7 bases identical to TRBD1. This CDR3 has 14 amino acids. Germline lookup yields CDR1 DFQATT and CDR2 SNEGSKA (reference sequence). The J segment lost 5 bases and the V segment lost 3 bases, leaving 7 bases of the junction unmatched. The CDR3 here is CSASVQGSHQPQHF. The CDR3 nucleotides are TGCAGTGCTAGTGTACAGGGGTCTCATCAGCCCCAGCATTTT.

The chain couples TRBV10-3 to TRBJ2-1; 13 bases are shared with TRBD2. The CDR3 runs to 14 residues. Germline assignment: CDR1 ENHRY and CDR2 SYGVKD. V lost 10 bases and J lost 7; bases outside the gene matches: 7. CDR3 sequence: CATQGLAGKNEQFF. The DNA for the CDR3 is TGTGCCACCCAGGGACTAGCGGGAAAAAATGAGCAGTTCTTC.

The rearrangement uses TRBV15 and TRBJ2-3, with a possible D match to TRBD1 (5 bases). Per germline, CDR1 LNHNV and CDR2 YYDKDF (reference sequence). The CDR3 is made up of 14 amino acids. Trimming took 0 bases from V and 1 from J, leaving 5 bases between them. The CDR3, as DNA: TGTGCCACCAGCAGAGACAGGGGCACAGATACGCAGTATTTT. Translation: CATSRDRGTDTQYF.

Remarks on this clone: This may arise from a read error, as a much more abundant clone is one base away. The chain recombines TRBV7-2 with TRBJ2-3; 11 positions agree with TRBD2. The CDR3 spans 15 residues. The germline gives CDR1 SGHTA, CDR2 FQGNSA. After removal of 4 bases from V and 6 bases from J, the junction contained 6 bases not matched to a gene. CDR3 residues: CASSSTRTSGDTQYF. CDR3 DNA: TGTGCCAGCAGCTCGACCAGGACTAGCGGGGATACGCAGTATTTT.

Remarks on this clone: The junction does not match germline at one end; this may be a read error. The V and J genes are TRBV7-7 and TRBJ2-5; 7 bases align to TRBD1. The CDR3 has 14 residues. Germline V gene sequence: CDR1 SSHAT, CDR2 FNYEAQ (reference sequence). The DNA for the CDR3 is TGTGCTAGCAGCCTAGCCGGGACAGAAGAGACCCAGTACTTC. Translation gives CASSLAGTEETQYF.

V is TRBV27 and J is TRBJ2-1; no definite D call. V was pared by 8 bases and J by 7 bases, with 9 bases between. The CDR3 extends over 11 amino acids. CDR1 and CDR2 (germline): MNHEY, SMNVEV (reference sequence). CDR3 protein: CASSLMNEQFF. CDR3 bases: TGTGCCAGCTCTCTAATGAATGAGCAGTTCTTC.

This chain connects TRBV6-6 to TRBJ2-7, with a possible D match to TRBD1 (6 bases). Trimming stripped 7 bases from V and 2 bases from J, with 15 bases between. CDR1 is MNHNY and CDR2 is SVGAGI in the germline V gene (reference sequence). This CDR3 has 14 residues. CDR3 sequence reads: CASTKPGVTYEQYF. The CDR3 region has the DNA TGTGCCAGCACCAAACCAGGGGTTACCTACGAGCAGTACTTC.

The CDR3 spells CASSPEQETQYF. For the CDR3, the DNA is TGTGCCAGCTCACCGGAGCAAGAGACCCAGTACTTC. The J gene is TRBJ2-5, the V gene TRBV18; no clear D gene. The germline V and J ends were trimmed by 3 bases and 2 bases, with 4 bases remaining between them. Per the germline V gene, CDR1 is KGHSH and CDR2 is LQKENI. There are 12 residues in the CDR3.

The rearrangement uses TRBV18 and TRBJ1-1, with D uncertain. The CDR3 is 12 residues long. The germline V and J ends were trimmed by 6 bases and 1 base, with 6 bases remaining between them. Germline lookup yields CDR1 KGHSH and CDR2 LQKENI. CDR3 sequence: CASSSGNTEAFF. CDR3 sequence (DNA): TGTGCCAGCTCTTCGGGGAACACTGAAGCTTTCTTT.